The 26 T cell receptor beta chains below all came from one sample that was sequenced in a study of beta chain features in type 1 diabetes. Expressed TCRB transcripts got sequenced, as all isolated RNA was reverse transcribed. The method was immunoSEQ multiplex PCR; TCRdb's version includes in-frame clones alone and lacks a portion of them. The data show 350,000 to 450,000 clones, over 11% seen once. Sample: naive CD4+ T cells from blood. The source of these receptors is a man aged 25 to 40 in good health.

This clone has a handful of counts. One junction end does not reproduce the germline sequence, and a read error may be involved. The rearrangement joins TRBV10-3 to TRBJ2-1; 8 positions match TRBD2. CDR1 is ENHRY and CDR2 is SYGVKD in the germline V gene. The length of the CDR3 is 14 residues. This chain's CDR3 is CATTRGGSDNEQFF. DNA of the CDR3: TGTGCCACAACCCGGGGGGGCTCCGACAATGAGCAGTTCTTC.

The chain has TRBV10-3 and TRBJ2-3; 11 bases are shared with TRBD2. This CDR3 region has 14 residues. V shed 10 bases and J 0 bases; nucleotides not matched to a gene: 3. CDR1 and CDR2 from the germline V gene are ENHRY and SYGVKD. CDR3 sequence reads: CATRTSGSTDTQYF. In DNA, the CDR3 is TGTGCCACCCGGACTAGCGGGAGCACAGATACGCAGTATTTT.

This clone has a handful of counts. J is TRBJ2-7 and V is TRBV27; unclear D gene. Germline-derived CDR1 and CDR2 are MNHEY and SMNVEV (reference sequence). The CDR3 is 12 amino acids. V was pared by 1 base and J by 4 bases, with 5 bases between. DNA of the CDR3: TGTGCCAGCAGTTTATTAGGTTACGAGCAGTACTTC. Translation gives CASSLLGYEQYF.

The chain is built from TRBV30 and TRBJ2-3; a weak D match, TRBD2 (6 bases). The length of the CDR3 is 15 residues. From germline, CDR1 is GTSNPN and CDR2 SVGIG (reference sequence). Deletions cut 1 base from V and 4 bases from J, with 15 bases between. In DNA, the CDR3 is TGTGCCTGGAGTGCCCAGGCGGGGCGCGCAGATACGCAGTATTTT. The encoded protein is CAWSAQAGRADTQYF. Using reference TRBV30 and TRBJ2-3 for the parts outside the CDR3, the full variable domain is SQTIHQWPATLVQPVGSPLSLECTVEGTSNPNLYWYRQAAGRGLQLLFYSVGIGQISSEVPQNLSASRPQDRQFILSSKKLLLSDSGFYLCAWSAQAGRADTQYFGPGTRLTVL.

The table lists this clone with a few counts. The chain employs TRBV6-1 and TRBJ2-3, with TRBD1 matching 10 bases. CDR3 size: 14 residues. Per germline, CDR1 MNHNS and CDR2 SASEGT. After removal of 7 bases from V and 2 bases from J, the junction contained 3 bases not matched to a gene. CDR3 residues: CASKGQGPTDTQYF. The CDR3 region has the DNA TGTGCCAGCAAGGGACAGGGGCCCACAGATACGCAGTATTTT.

The chain combines TRBV6-5 with TRBJ2-3, with a possible D match to TRBD2 (6 bases). V lost 8 bases, J lost 4 bases, and 16 bases lay in between. Germline values: CDR1 MNHEY, CDR2 SVGAGI. The CDR3 is made up of 14 amino acids. Here the CDR3 reads CASRRGGGADTQYF. The CDR3 region has the DNA TGTGCCAGCCGTCGGGGCGGAGGGGCAGATACGCAGTATTTT.

The chain is built from TRBV7-9 and TRBJ2-7; a possible D gene is TRBD2 (6 bases). The CDR3 length is 14 residues. Trimming took off 2 bases at V and 6 bases at J, with 14 bases between the two ends. Germline loops: CDR1 SEHNR, CDR2 FQNEAQ (reference sequence). The CDR3 loop is CASSLRGGKFEQYV. DNA for the CDR3: TGTGCCAGCAGCTTAAGAGGCGGGAAATTCGAGCAGTACGTC.

This clone was counted only a few times. The chain is built from TRBV4-3 and TRBJ2-5; no clear D. Per the germline V gene, CDR1 is LGHNA and CDR2 is YSLEER. This CDR3 has 17 residues. Trimming left V 0 bases short and J 7 bases short, with 21 bases between. DNA of the CDR3: TGCGCCAGCAGCCAAGATTCCCGGGCGGACGCTCCAGTGACCCAGTACTTC. Protein sequence: CASSQDSRADAPVTQYF.

V is TRBV9 and J is TRBJ1-5, with 8 positions matching TRBD1. Germline V gives CDR1 SGDLS, CDR2 YYNGEE. The V gene end was trimmed by 4 bases and the J gene end by 2 bases; junction bases not matched to a gene: 5. CDR3 length: 15 amino acids. In DNA form, the CDR3 reads TGTGCCAGCAGCCTCTCGGGACAGGGCAATCAGCCCCAGCATTTT. Its translation is CASSLSGQGNQPQHF.

This clone was seen more than once but under ten times. The chain recombines TRBV7-2 with TRBJ2-5; TRBD1 matches 9 bases. The CDR3 consists of 15 residues. V was pared by 4 bases and J by 4 bases, with 7 bases of the junction left unmatched. The V gene's germline CDR1 is SGHTA and CDR2 FQGNSA. In DNA, the CDR3 is TGTGCCAGCAGCTCGGACAGGGGTATGGGAGAGACCCAGTACTTC. Translating it yields CASSSDRGMGETQYF.

This clone was recorded a few times. The gene calls are TRBV7-2 and TRBJ1-5; TRBD1 matches at 9 bases. CDR1 and CDR2 from the germline V gene are SGHTA and FQGNSA. The length of the CDR3 is 13 residues. The trim removed 5 bases at V and 9 bases at J, leaving 5 bases unmatched. The CDR3: CASSRGQGRPQHF. For the CDR3, the DNA is TGTGCCAGCAGCCGAGGACAGGGGCGGCCCCAGCATTTT.

A few counts support this clone. This chain joins TRBV2 and TRBJ2-7; D not resolved. The CDR3 consists of 12 residues. Trimming left V 6 bases short and J 0 bases short, with 6 bases between. Germline loops: CDR1 SNHLY, CDR2 FYNNEI. Here the CDR3 reads CASSSSSYEQYV. In DNA form, the CDR3 reads TGTGCCAGCAGCTCTAGCTCCTACGAGCAGTACGTC.

This clone occurred a few times. The V gene is TRBV29-1, the J gene TRBJ2-5, with unresolved D. The CDR3 has 13 amino acids. Per germline, CDR1 SQVTM and CDR2 ANQGSEA. V lost 7 bases and J 2 bases, leaving 14 bases between the germline ends. The CDR3 coding sequence is TGCAGCGCTGGCCCTGGGCTTCAAGAGACCCAGTACTTC. This gives the protein CSAGPGLQETQYF.

This clone has a handful of counts. V gene TRBV30 combines with J gene TRBJ1-1, with a weak D call TRBD1 (5 bases). Trimming took off 3 bases at V and 3 bases at J, with 11 bases between the two ends. The germline CDR1 and CDR2 sequences are GTSNPN and SVGIG (reference sequence). The CDR3 runs to 13 residues. The CDR3 DNA follows: TGTGCCTGGAGCGGCAGGGAGGACACTGAAGCTTTCTTT. Protein: CAWSGREDTEAFF.

The chain has TRBV11-2 and TRBJ1-2; unclear D gene. The V gene lost 5 bases and the J gene lost 2 bases, with 9 bases spanning the gap. Germline V gene data show CDR1 as SGHAT and CDR2 as FQNNGV. The CDR3 length is 13 residues. CDR3 coding DNA: TGTGCCAGCAGCAAAGGACCGAACTATGGCTACACCTTC. Its translation is CASSKGPNYGYTF.

In this sample, this clone turned up a few times. V and J are TRBV5-1 and TRBJ2-1; the D gene could be TRBD1 or TRBD2 (5 bases each). The CDR3 has 17 residues. The germline V gene encodes CDR1 SGHRS and CDR2 YFSETQ. The V and J ends lost 1 base and 3 bases respectively, with 17 bases between them. The CDR3 DNA reads as TGCGCCAGCAGCTTGTATGCGGGCAGGGTCATCTACAATGAGCAGTTCTTC. Translation gives CASSLYAGRVIYNEQFF.

J is TRBJ2-3 and V is TRBV23-1; TRBD2 aligns across 8 bases. Being an ORF, TRBV23-1 has a function that is uncertain. The CDR3 covers 17 residues. V gave up 7 bases and J gave up 2 bases; unmatched junction bases: 14. CDR3 region: CASTHGAGGGDTDTQYF. Written as DNA, the CDR3 is TGCGCCAGCACCCACGGGGCGGGGGGTGGAGACACAGATACGCAGTATTTT.

This clone was detected a few times. This rearrangement joins TRBV9 to TRBJ2-3; the D gene is possibly TRBD1 (5 bases). The CDR3 spans 16 residues. Germline loops: CDR1 SGDLS, CDR2 YYNGEE. The germline V and J ends were trimmed by 0 bases and 3 bases, with 14 bases remaining between them. The chain's CDR3 is CASSVAPQGRTDTQYF. The CDR3 DNA is TGTGCCAGCAGCGTAGCCCCGCAGGGCCGGACAGATACGCAGTATTTT.

Remarks on this clone: The same CDR3 is also encoded by other DNA sequences in this sample. The chain recombines TRBV9 with TRBJ1-6; D uncertain. The CDR3 has 14 amino acids. CDR1 and CDR2 (germline): SGDLS, YYNGEE. The ends were cut back, 2 bases at V and 0 bases at J, with 3 bases in the middle. CDR3 coding DNA: TGTGCCAGCAGCGTGAGCTCCTATAATTCACCCCTCCACTTT. Amino acids: CASSVSSYNSPLHF.

Only a few counts were recorded for this clone. The chain combines TRBV23-1 with TRBJ2-2; no definite D call. TRBV23-1 qualifies as an ORF whose function is uncertain. V dropped 0 bases and J dropped 14 bases, with 10 bases sitting between them. There are 12 residues in the CDR3. CDR3 protein: CASSQSHGGLFF. Written as DNA, the CDR3 is TGCGCCAGCAGTCAATCCCATGGCGGTCTGTTTTTT.

This clone was observed a few times. The genes are TRBV30 and TRBJ2-1, with 8 bases identical to TRBD2. This CDR3 comprises 13 residues. CDR1 and CDR2 (germline): GTSNPN, SVGIG (reference sequence). After removal of 0 bases from V and 9 bases from J, the junction contained 4 bases not matched to a gene. The CDR3 is CAWSVGRASEQFF. CDR3 nucleotides: TGTGCCTGGAGTGTCGGGAGGGCCTCTGAGCAGTTCTTC.

In regard to this clone: At one of its ends the junction is not consistent with the germline gene, which may arise from a read error. The rearrangement uses TRBV23-1 and TRBJ2-7, with D maybe TRBD1 (6 bases). TRBV23-1 is known as an ORF, though its function is uncertain. The CDR3 loop spans 12 amino acids. CDR3 nucleotides: TGCGCCAGCAGTCAATGTAGGCAGGGGCAACACTTC. Its protein is CASSQCRQGQHF.

V usage is TRBV7-6 and J usage is TRBJ2-3; 8 nucleotides agree with TRBD2. The germline V gene encodes CDR1 SGHVS and CDR2 FNYEAQ. The V segment lost 3 bases and the J segment 1 base; nucleotides outside the gene matches: 6. The CDR3 is 16 amino acids. DNA for the CDR3: TGTGCCAGCAGCTTGACCGGGGGGGCGGGCACAGATACGCAGTATTTT. It encodes CASSLTGGAGTDTQYF.

The V and J genes are TRBV2 and TRBJ2-3; a weak D match, TRBD1 (5 bases). The CDR3 sequence is 13 residues long. The germline V and J ends were trimmed by 8 bases and 0 bases, with 9 bases remaining between them. Germline CDR1 SNHLY, CDR2 FYNNEI. The CDR3 DNA is TGTGCCAGCGGTGGGGCTAGCACAGATACGCAGTATTTT. Its protein product is CASGGASTDTQYF.

This clone was counted only a few times. This sequence joins TRBV7-2 and TRBJ2-3; D gene ambiguous. V was pared by 7 bases and J by 7 bases, with 9 bases between. The CDR3 runs to 11 residues. Germline CDR1 SGHTA, CDR2 FQGNSA. CDR3 loop: CASTFLNTQYF. The CDR3 DNA sequence: TGTGCCAGCACCTTCTTGAATACGCAGTATTTT. Combining the CDR3 with reference TRBV7-2 and TRBJ2-3 gives the whole variable domain GAGVSQSPSNKVTEKGKDVELRCDPISGHTALYWYRQSLGQGLEFLIYFQGNSAPDKSGLPSDRFSAERTGGSVSTLTIQRTQQEDSAVYLCASTFLNTQYFGPGTRLTVL.

V and J are TRBV5-1 and TRBJ2-5, with 14 bases fitting TRBD2. V gave up 0 bases and J gave up 5 bases; unmatched junction bases: 6. The CDR3 has 17 residues. Germline assignment: CDR1 SGHRS and CDR2 YFSETQ. The CDR3 sequence is CASSLGGLAGAVETQYF. The CDR3 nucleotides read TGCGCCAGCAGCTTGGGGGGACTAGCGGGAGCGGTGGAGACCCAGTACTTC.